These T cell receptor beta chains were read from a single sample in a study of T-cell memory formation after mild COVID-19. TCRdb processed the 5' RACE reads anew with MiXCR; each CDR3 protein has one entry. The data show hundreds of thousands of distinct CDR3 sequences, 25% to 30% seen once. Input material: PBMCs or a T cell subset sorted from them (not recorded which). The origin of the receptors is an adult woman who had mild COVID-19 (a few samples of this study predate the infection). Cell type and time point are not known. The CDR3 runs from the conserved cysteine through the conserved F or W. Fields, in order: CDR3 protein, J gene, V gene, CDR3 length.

CASVGDPYQPQHF TRBJ1-5 TRBV18 13
CSARGLPGQGRNYGYTF TRBJ1-2 TRBV20-1 17
CASSQEPGHYEQYF TRBJ2-7 TRBV4-2 14
CASSTSSGRAGAQYF TRBJ2-3 TRBV3-1 15
CASSQVGQGYGYTF TRBJ1-2 TRBV12-3/TRBV12-4 14
CASSLGGSGYNEQFF TRBJ2-1 TRBV7-3 15
CASGLVVGDRLNQPQHF TRBJ1-5 TRBV12-5 17
CASSATGGDLMGYTF TRBJ1-2 TRBV7-9 15
CSVEGTDPSYEQYF TRBJ2-7 TRBV29-1 14
CASSLCVGELFF TRBJ2-2 TRBV7-2 12
CASSLETSGIADTQYF TRBJ2-3 TRBV5-4 16
CASSYSGGTTSYEQYF TRBJ2-7 TRBV6-5 16
CASSSRGIYEQYF TRBJ2-7 TRBV6-2/TRBV6-3 13
CSVPDEQGARGYTF TRBJ1-2 TRBV29-1 14
CASSLAGTSGNEKLFF TRBJ2-2 TRBV7-2 16
CASSTGRNNEQFF TRBJ2-1 TRBV5-5 13
CASSSFGQGEQYF TRBJ2-7 TRBV12-3/TRBV12-4 13
CASQKESSYNEQFF TRBJ2-1 TRBV2 14
CASSSRQGTQETQYF TRBJ2-5 TRBV5-6 15
CASSIETYYGYTF TRBJ1-2 TRBV19 13
CASSQAPLGSPLHF TRBJ1-6 TRBV4-2 14
CASSPPSSNTEAFF TRBJ1-1 TRBV18 14
CASSLWDQPQHF TRBJ1-5 TRBV12-3/TRBV12-4 12
CSARDRGGGDSDTQYF TRBJ2-3 TRBV20-1 16
CASSDSGTGASNEQFF TRBJ2-1 TRBV6-4 16
CASGPSSTSGRKDTQYF TRBJ2-3 TRBV9 17
CAWGGSHVSDTQYF TRBJ2-3 TRBV30 14